This T cell receptor (beta chain) was captured in a study of shared clonotypes between healthy human individuals. Whole-study findings and limits: A generally larger estimated richness was seen in naive subsets than in memory subsets.

Naive CD8 isolation took CD45RO-negative cells positively selected for CCR7 and excluded terminally differentiated effector memory CD45RA+ cells. As concerns this clone: Its matching antigen is unknown.

Germline V gene lookup returns CDR1 SGHTA and CDR2 FQGNSA. This CDR3 region has 14 residues. Trimming left V 3 bases short and J 4 bases short, with 11 bases between. Evenly divided among several immunoSEQ plates was the genomic DNA of each subset. Per the study methods: Quality scores were absent from the junction-only immunoSEQ sequences, so filtering differed. Assay used: immunoSEQ multiplex PCR; TCRdb lists only in-frame clones, some missing. V and J calls and clone size come straight from that table; D and trimming were deduced from the DNA. The sample has more than 2 million clones; about 94% are singletons.

The V call is TRBV7-2, the J call TRBJ2-3; D is perhaps TRBD1 (5 bases). The sample consisted of naive CD8+ T cells from PBMCs. The clonotype was recovered from a man between 18 and 35 years old in good health. Some clones in this sample may be carry-over from other donors' samples. CDR3 DNA: TGTGCCAGCAGCTTTTCCAGGGCGGCAGATACGCAGTATTTT. It specifies CASSFSRAADTQYF.